One sample yielded the 15 T cell receptor beta chains listed below, sequenced in a study of blood T cell repertoires in COVID-19. Generated by immunoSEQ multiplex PCR, the TCRdb table keeps only in-frame clones and is missing some. The sample lists approximately 200,000 clones; about 86% were seen once. The sequenced sample consisted of PBMCs or T cells enriched from blood (not recorded which). The origin of the receptors is a man aged 40-50 years who had recovered from COVID-19.

The J gene is TRBJ1-1, the V gene TRBV18; no clear D gene. CDR1 KGHSH and CDR2 LQKENI come from the germline V gene. Between the trimmed V and J ends, which lost 7 bases and 0 bases, there was a span of 9 bases. The CDR3 loop spans 13 amino acids. The CDR3 DNA reads as TGTGCCAGCTTCGAAGACTTGAACACTGAAGCTTTCTTT. Protein product: CASFEDLNTEAFF.

In its sample, this clone was seen once. V is TRBV7-9 and J is TRBJ2-3, with 10 nucleotides matching TRBD1. J gave up 7 bases and V 4 bases, and 8 bases lay outside the gene matches. Germline assignment: CDR1 SEHNR and CDR2 FQNEAQ (reference sequence). CDR3 length: 15 amino acids. CDR3 sequence: CASSSTGGGRYTQYF. CDR3 DNA: TGTGCCAGCAGCTCGACAGGGGGCGGGAGGTATACGCAGTATTTT.

This clone was seen only once. The chain links TRBV5-4 to TRBJ2-5, with 11 positions matching TRBD1. In germline, CDR1 is SGHNT, CDR2 YYREEE (reference sequence). The CDR3 is made up of 15 amino acids. V trimming: 3 bases; J trimming: 4 bases; junction bases outside the gene matches: 5. The CDR3: CASSWGTGGGETQYF. CDR3 nucleotide sequence: TGTGCCAGCAGCTGGGGGACAGGGGGTGGAGAGACCCAGTACTTC. Looking up the rest from reference TRBV5-4 and TRBJ2-5 gives the full variable domain: ETGVTQSPTHLIKTRGQQVTLRCSSQSGHNTVSWYQQALGQGPQFIFQYYREEENGRGNFPPRFSGLQFPNYSSELNVNALELDDSALYLCASSWGTGGGETQYFGPGTRLLVL.

CDR3 region: CASSPTLPTQYF. The DNA for the CDR3 is TGTGCCAGCAGCCCTACCCTCCCGACCCAGTACTTC. The rearrangement uses TRBV7-9 and TRBJ2-5; D is unresolved. With 5 bases removed from V and 7 bases from J, the gap between germline ends came to 11 bases. The CDR3 extends over 12 amino acids. Germline CDR1 SEHNR, CDR2 FQNEAQ (reference sequence).

In DNA, the CDR3 is TGTGCCAGCAGCTCAGGCTTCTACTATGGCTACACCTTC. Encoded protein: CASSSGFYYGYTF. The V gene is TRBV11-1, the J gene TRBJ1-2, with no clear D. Between the trimmed V and J ends, which lost 4 bases and 3 bases, there was a span of 9 bases. This CDR3 has 13 amino acids. Germline assignment: CDR1 SGHAT and CDR2 FQDESV (reference sequence).

This clone is a singleton in its sample. The chain uses TRBV7-9 and TRBJ2-1, with D possibly being TRBD2 (5 bases). The CDR3 is 17 amino acids. CDR1 and CDR2 from the germline V gene are SEHNR and FQNEAQ (reference sequence). The V end lost 1 base, the J end lost 7 bases, and 20 bases lay between the germline ends. CDR3 DNA: TGTGCCAGCAGCTTAGATGAGAGACTACGATTGAGGAATGAGCAGTTCTTC. Translating it yields CASSLDERLRLRNEQFF.

This sequence joins TRBV28 and TRBJ2-7, with 8 bases matching TRBD2. After removal of 6 bases from V and 1 base from J, the junction contained 8 bases not matched to a gene. CDR3 length: 15 amino acids. Germline assignment: CDR1 MDHEN and CDR2 SYDVKM. Here the CDR3 reads CASSHGLAGSYEQYF. For the CDR3, the DNA is TGTGCCAGCAGCCACGGACTAGCCGGGTCCTACGAGCAGTACTTC.

This clone turned up a few times. The V call is TRBV4-2, the J call TRBJ1-6; 7 bases are a match to TRBD1. The germline V gene has CDR1 LGHNA and CDR2 YNFKEQ. V gave up 6 bases and J gave up 7 bases; unmatched junction bases: 15. The CDR3 runs to 17 residues. The CDR3 DNA reads as TGTGCCAGCAGAAGGACCGGGACAGCGACCGGGAATTCACCCCTCCACTTT. The encoded protein is CASRRTGTATGNSPLHF.

The chain recombines TRBV6-5 with TRBJ2-5, with 7 bases identical to TRBD2. CDR3 size: 14 residues. CDR1 is MNHEY and CDR2 is SVGAGI in the germline V gene. The J segment lost 7 bases and the V segment lost 7 bases, leaving 12 bases of the junction unmatched. The CDR3 DNA follows: TGTGCCAGCACAGCGGGACTTCTTGAGGGGACCCAGTACTTC. Amino acid sequence: CASTAGLLEGTQYF.

CDR3 coding DNA: TGTGCCAGCAGCCGGGACAGTGCCTACGAGCAGTACTTC. Protein sequence: CASSRDSAYEQYF. The V and J genes are TRBV6-5 and TRBJ2-7; 7 bases fit TRBD1. The germline CDR1 and CDR2 sequences are MNHEY and SVGAGI. The CDR3 spans 13 residues. The J segment lost 2 bases and the V segment lost 6 bases, leaving 4 bases of the junction unmatched.

The chain links TRBV10-3 to TRBJ2-1; D unclear. This CDR3 has 15 residues. Trimming stripped 0 bases from V and 7 bases from J, with 13 bases between. CDR1 is ENHRY, CDR2 SYGVKD, per germline. The CDR3 DNA is TGTGCCATCAGTGAGTCGTTTATCGCCCTAAATGAGCAGTTCTTC. Amino acid sequence: CAISESFIALNEQFF.

J is TRBJ2-7 and V is TRBV21-1; the table gives TRBD2 as D, unverified against the DNA. TRBV21-1 is flagged as a pseudogene. The CDR3 consists of 17 residues. The CDR3 reads CASSKAGGQNFSYEQYF. CDR3 sequence (DNA): TGTGCCAGCAGCAAGGCTGGCGGGCAGAATTTTTCCTACGAGCAGTACTTC.

In DNA form, the CDR3 reads TGTGCCAGCAGCTTAACTTCAGGGGGTGACTATGGCTACACCTTC. Its translation: CASSLTSGGDYGYTF. J is TRBJ1-2 and V is TRBV7-3; 7 nucleotides agree with TRBD1. Germline assignment: CDR1 SGHTA and CDR2 FQGTGA. The CDR3 is made up of 15 amino acids. The ends lost 0 bases at V and 3 bases at J; junction bases unmatched: 4.

This chain uses TRBV29-1 with TRBJ1-2; D is unresolved. Between the trimmed V and J ends, which lost 3 bases and 0 bases, there was a span of 2 bases. CDR1 and CDR2 (germline): SQVTM, ANQGSEA. There are 11 residues in the CDR3. This chain's CDR3 is CSVDANYGYTF. CDR3 sequence (DNA): TGCAGCGTTGACGCTAACTATGGCTACACCTTC. Drawing the rest from reference TRBV29-1 and TRBJ1-2, the complete variable domain is SAVISQKPSRDICQRGTSLTIQCQVDSQVTMMFWYRQQPGQSLTLIATANQGSEATYESGFVIDKFPISRPNLTFSTLTVSNMSPEDSSIYLCSVDANYGYTFGSGTRLTVV.

This clone occurred a few times. The chain links TRBV5-4 to TRBJ1-1; perhaps TRBD1 as D (6 bases). Trimming left V 9 bases short and J 3 bases short, with 21 bases between. This CDR3 comprises 15 residues. The V gene's germline CDR1 is SGHNT and CDR2 YYREEE (reference sequence). The CDR3 sequence is CATSNSGGQDTEAFF. CDR3 bases: TGTGCCACCTCTAATTCCGGGGGGCAGGACACTGAAGCTTTCTTT. Looking up the rest from reference TRBV5-4 and TRBJ1-1 gives the full variable domain: ETGVTQSPTHLIKTRGQQVTLRCSSQSGHNTVSWYQQALGQGPQFIFQYYREEENGRGNFPPRFSGLQFPNYSSELNVNALELDDSALYLCATSNSGGQDTEAFFGQGTRLTVV.